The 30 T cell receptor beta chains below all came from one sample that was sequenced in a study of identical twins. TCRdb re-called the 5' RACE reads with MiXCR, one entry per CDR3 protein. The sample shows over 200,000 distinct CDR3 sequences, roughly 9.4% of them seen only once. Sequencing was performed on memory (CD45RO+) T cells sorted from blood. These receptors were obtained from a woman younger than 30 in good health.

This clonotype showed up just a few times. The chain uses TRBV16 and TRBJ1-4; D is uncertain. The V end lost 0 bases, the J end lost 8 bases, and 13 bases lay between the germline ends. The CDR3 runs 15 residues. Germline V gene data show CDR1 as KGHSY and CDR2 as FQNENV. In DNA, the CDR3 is TGTGCCAGCAGCCAATCGGTGGCTGGAGGAGAAAAACTGTTTTTT. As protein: CASSQSVAGGEKLFF.

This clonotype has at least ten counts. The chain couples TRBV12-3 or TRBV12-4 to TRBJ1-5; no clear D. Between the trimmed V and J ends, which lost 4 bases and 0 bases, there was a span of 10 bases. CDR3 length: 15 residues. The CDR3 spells CASSSDPYSNQPQHF. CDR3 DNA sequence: TGTGCCAGCAGTTCAGATCCTTATAGCAATCAGCCCCAGCATTTT.

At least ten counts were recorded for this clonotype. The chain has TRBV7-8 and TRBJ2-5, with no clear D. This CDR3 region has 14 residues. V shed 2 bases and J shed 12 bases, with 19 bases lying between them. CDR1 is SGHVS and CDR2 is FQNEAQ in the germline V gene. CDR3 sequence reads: CASSLTPSAGHEYF. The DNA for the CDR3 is TGTGCCAGCAGCTTAACCCCCTCGGCTGGTCACGAGTACTTC.

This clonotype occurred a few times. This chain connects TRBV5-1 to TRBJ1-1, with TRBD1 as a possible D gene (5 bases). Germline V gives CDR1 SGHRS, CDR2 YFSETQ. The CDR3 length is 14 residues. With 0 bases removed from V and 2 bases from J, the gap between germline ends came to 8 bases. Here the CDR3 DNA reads TGCGCCAGCAGCTTGGAAAGGGGTAACACTGAAGCTTTCTTT. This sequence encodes CASSLERGNTEAFF.

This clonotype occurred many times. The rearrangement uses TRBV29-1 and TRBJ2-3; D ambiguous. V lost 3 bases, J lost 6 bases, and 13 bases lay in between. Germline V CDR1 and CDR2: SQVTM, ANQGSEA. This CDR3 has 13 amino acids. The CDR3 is CSVDIRPGDTQYF. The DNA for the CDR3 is TGCAGCGTTGATATCCGTCCGGGCGATACGCAGTATTTT.

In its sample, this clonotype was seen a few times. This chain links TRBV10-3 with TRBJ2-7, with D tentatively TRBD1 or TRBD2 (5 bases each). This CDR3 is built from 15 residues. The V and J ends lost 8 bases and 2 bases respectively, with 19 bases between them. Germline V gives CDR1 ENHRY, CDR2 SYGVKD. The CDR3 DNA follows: TGTGCCATCCGGGACCCCCCCTCTATGGCCTACGAGCAGTACTTC. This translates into CAIRDPPSMAYEQYF.

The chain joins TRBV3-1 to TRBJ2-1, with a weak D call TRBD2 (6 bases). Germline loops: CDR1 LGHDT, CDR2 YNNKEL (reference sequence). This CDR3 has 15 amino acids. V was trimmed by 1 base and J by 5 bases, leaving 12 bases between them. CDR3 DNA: TGTGCCAGCAGCCAAGCAGGGACTTTTAACAATGAGCAGTTCTTC. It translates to CASSQAGTFNNEQFF.

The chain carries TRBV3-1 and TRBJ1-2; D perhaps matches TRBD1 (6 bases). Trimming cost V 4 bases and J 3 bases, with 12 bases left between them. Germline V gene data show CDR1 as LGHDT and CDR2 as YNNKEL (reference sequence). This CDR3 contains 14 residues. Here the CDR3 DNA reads TGTGCCAGCAGCCCTTCGGACAGCTACTATGGCTACACCTTC. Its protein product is CASSPSDSYYGYTF.

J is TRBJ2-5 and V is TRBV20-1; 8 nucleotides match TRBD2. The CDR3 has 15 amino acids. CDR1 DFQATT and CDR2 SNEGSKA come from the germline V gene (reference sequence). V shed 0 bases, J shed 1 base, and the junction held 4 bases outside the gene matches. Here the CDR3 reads CSARDPSGSQETQYF. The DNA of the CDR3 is TGCAGTGCTAGAGATCCTAGCGGGTCCCAAGAGACCCAGTACTTC.

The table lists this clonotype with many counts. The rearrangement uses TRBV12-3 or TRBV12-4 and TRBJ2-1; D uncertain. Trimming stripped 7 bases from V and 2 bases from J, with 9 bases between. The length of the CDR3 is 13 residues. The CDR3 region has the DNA TGTGCCAGCACCCATAGGGCCTACAATGAGCAGTTCTTC. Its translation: CASTHRAYNEQFF.

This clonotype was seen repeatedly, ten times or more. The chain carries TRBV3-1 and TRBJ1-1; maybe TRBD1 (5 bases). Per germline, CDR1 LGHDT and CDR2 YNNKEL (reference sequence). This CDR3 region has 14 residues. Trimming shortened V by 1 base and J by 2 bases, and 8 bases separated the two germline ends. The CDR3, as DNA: TGTGCCAGCAGCCAAGTTCAGGGAAACACTGAAGCTTTCTTT. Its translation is CASSQVQGNTEAFF. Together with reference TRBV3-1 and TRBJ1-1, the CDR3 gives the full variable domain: DTAVSQTPKYLVTQMGNDKSIKCEQNLGHDTMYWYKQDSKKFLKIMFSYNNKELIINETVPNRFSPKSPDKAHLNLHINSLELGDSAVYFCASSQVQGNTEAFFGQGTRLTVV.

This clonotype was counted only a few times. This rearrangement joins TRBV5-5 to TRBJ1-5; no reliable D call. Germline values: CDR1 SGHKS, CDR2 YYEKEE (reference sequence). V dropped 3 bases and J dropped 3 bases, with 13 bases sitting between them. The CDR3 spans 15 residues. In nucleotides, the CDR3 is TGTGCCAGCAGCTCGATCGGATCCATCAATCAGCCCCAGCATTTT. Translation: CASSSIGSINQPQHF.

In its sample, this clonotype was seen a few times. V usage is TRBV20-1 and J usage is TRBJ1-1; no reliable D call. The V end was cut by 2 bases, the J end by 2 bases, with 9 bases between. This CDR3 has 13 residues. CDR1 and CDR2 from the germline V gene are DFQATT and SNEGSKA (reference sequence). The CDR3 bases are TGCAGTGCTAGACAGGTTATTAACACTGAAGCTTTCTTT. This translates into CSARQVINTEAFF.

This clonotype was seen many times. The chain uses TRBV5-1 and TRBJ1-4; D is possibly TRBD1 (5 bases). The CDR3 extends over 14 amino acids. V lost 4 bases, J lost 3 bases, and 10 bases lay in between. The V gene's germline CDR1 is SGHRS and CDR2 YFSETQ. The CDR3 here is CASSGQGSNEKLFF. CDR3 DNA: TGCGCCAGCAGCGGTCAGGGTTCTAATGAAAAACTGTTTTTT.

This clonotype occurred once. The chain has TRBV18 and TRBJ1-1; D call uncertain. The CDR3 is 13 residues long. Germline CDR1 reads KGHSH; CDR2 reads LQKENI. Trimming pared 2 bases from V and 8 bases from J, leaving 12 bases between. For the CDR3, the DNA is TGTGCCAGCTCACCAAGTTGGGGAGCCGAAGCTTTCTTT. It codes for CASSPSWGAEAFF. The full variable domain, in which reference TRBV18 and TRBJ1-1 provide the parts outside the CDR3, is NAGVMQNPRHLVRRRGQEARLRCSPMKGHSHVYWYRQLPEEGLKFMVYLQKENIIDESGMPKERFSAEFPKEGPSILRIQQVVRGDSAAYFCASSPSWGAEAFFGQGTRLTVV.

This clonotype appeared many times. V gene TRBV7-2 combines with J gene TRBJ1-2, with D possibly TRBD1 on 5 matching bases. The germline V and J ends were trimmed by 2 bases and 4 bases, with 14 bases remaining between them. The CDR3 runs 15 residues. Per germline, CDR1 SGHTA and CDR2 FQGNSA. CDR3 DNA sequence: TGTGCCAGCAGCTTAACCGCGGGAGGGGTCTATGGCTACACCTTC. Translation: CASSLTAGGVYGYTF.

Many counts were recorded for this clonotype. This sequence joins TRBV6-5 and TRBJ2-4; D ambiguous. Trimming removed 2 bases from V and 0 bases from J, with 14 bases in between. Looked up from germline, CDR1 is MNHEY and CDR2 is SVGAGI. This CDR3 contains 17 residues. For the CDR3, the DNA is TGTGCCAGCAGTTACCCGTACAAAGAACTAGCCAAAAACATTCAGTACTTC. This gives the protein CASSYPYKELAKNIQYF.

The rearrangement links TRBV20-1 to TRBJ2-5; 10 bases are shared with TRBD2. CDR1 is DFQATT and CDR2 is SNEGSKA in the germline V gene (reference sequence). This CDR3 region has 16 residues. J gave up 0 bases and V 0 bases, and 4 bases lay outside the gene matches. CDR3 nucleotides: TGCAGTGCTAGAGATTATCTAGCGGGGGACCAAGAGACCCAGTACTTC. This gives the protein CSARDYLAGDQETQYF.

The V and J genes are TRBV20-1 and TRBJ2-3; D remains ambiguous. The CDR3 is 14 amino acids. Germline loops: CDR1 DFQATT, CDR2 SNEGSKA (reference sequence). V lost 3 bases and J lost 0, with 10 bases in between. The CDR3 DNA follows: TGCAGTGCTAGTTCCGTCAGGAGCACAGATACGCAGTATTTT. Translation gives CSASSVRSTDTQYF.

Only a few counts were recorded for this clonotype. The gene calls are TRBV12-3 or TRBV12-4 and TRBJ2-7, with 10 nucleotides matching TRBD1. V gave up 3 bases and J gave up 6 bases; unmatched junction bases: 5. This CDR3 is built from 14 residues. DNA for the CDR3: TGTGCCAGCAGTTTGGCCGGGACAGGGGTCGAGCAGTACTTC. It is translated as CASSLAGTGVEQYF.

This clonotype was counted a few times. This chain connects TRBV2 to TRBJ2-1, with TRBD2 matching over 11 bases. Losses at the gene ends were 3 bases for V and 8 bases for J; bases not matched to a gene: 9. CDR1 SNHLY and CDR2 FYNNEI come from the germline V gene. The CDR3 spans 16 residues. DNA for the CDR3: TGTGCCAGCAGTGAGCTCGGACTAGCGGGCCTCGATGAGCAGTTCTTC. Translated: CASSELGLAGLDEQFF.

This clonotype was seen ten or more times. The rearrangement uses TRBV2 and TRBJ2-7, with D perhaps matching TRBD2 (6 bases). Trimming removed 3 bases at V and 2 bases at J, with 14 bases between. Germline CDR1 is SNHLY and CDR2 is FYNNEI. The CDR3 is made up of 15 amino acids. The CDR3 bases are TGTGCCAGCAGTGAGTGGTCTAGCGTGACCTACGAGCAGTACTTC. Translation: CASSEWSSVTYEQYF.

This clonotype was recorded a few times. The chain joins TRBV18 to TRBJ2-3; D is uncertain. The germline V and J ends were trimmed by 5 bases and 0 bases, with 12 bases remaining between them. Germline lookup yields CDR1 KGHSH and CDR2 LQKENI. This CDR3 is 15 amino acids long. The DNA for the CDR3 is TGTGCCAGCTCATCCGCGATAACTAGCACAGATACGCAGTATTTT. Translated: CASSSAITSTDTQYF.

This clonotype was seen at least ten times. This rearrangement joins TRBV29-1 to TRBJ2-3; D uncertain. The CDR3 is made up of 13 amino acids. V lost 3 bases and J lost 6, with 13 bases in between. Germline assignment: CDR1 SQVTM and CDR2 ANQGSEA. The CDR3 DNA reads TGCAGCGTTGACCCTATTAGAACTGATACGCAGTATTTT. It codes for CSVDPIRTDTQYF.

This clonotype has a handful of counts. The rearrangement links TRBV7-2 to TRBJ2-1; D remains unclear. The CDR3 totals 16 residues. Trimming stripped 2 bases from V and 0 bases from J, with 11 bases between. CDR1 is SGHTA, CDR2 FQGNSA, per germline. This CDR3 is CASSLYTVSSYNEQFF. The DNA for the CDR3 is TGTGCCAGCAGCTTATACACGGTTAGCTCCTACAATGAGCAGTTCTTC.

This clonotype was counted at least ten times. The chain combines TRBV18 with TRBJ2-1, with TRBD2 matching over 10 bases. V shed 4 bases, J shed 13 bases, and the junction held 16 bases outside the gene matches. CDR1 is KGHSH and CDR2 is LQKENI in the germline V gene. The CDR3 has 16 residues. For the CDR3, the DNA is TGTGCCAGCTCACTGTCCGGGACTAGCGCTGGAGCCCAACAGTTCTTC. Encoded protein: CASSLSGTSAGAQQFF.

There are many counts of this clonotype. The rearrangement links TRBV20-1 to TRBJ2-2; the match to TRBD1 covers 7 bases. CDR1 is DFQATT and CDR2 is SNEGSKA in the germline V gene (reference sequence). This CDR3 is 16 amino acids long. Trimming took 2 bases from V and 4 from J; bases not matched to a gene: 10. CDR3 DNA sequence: TGCAGTGCTAGACCGACAGGGTCACTTGGCACCGGGGAGCTGTTTTTT. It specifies CSARPTGSLGTGELFF.

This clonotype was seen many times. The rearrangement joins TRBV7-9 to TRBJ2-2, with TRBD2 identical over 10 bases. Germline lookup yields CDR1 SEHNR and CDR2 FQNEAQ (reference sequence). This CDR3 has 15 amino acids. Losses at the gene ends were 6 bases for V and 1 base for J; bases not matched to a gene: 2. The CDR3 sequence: CASRPSGGNTGELFF. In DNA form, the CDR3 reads TGTGCCAGCAGGCCTAGCGGGGGGAACACCGGGGAGCTGTTTTTT.

The CDR3 DNA reads as TGCAGTGCTACGGGGGGGGTTAATGAAAAACTGTTTTTT. Protein: CSATGGVNEKLFF. This rearrangement joins TRBV20-1 to TRBJ1-4; weak D call: TRBD1 (5 bases). Germline CDR1 and CDR2: DFQATT and SNEGSKA (reference sequence). V lost 4 bases and J 4 bases, leaving 10 bases between the germline ends. This CDR3 has 13 residues.

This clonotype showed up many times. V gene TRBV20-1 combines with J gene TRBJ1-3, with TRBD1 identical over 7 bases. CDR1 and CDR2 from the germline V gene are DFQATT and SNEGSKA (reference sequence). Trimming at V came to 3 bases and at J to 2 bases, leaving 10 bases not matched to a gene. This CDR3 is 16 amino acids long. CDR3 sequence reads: CSARGYTGEAGNTIYF. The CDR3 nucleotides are TGCAGTGCTAGGGGATACACAGGGGAAGCTGGAAACACCATATATTTT.